Listed below are T cell receptor beta chains from one sample, sequenced in a study of human T cells and chemical hapten exposure. TCRdb independently ran MiXCR on the RACE reads; one entry per CDR3 protein. Of just over 80,000 distinct CDR3 sequences in the sample, around 10% were seen once. Sequencing was performed on whole blood, taken in connection with sensitization to the hapten diphenylcyclopropenone (DPC). The receptors derive from a woman aged 45-65 years with alopecia areata. Some clones in this sample may be carry-over from other donors' samples. Each CDR3 is given with its conserved first and last residue. Fields, in order: CDR3 DNA, CDR3 protein, clone size, D gene, V gene, J gene. D genes are given only for firm matches. Not all rows give a size; the values are once, few, many and, for expanded clones, a class.

TGTGCCAGCAGCTTGGCAGGGGCTTCCTTGGGAGGTTCACCCCTCCACTTT	CASSLAGASLGGSPLHF	many	NA	TRBV7-2	TRBJ1-6
TGTGCCAGCAGCCCGGACGGCCCTGGGGCCAACGTCCTGACTTTC	CASSPDGPGANVLTF	many	NA	TRBV7-8	TRBJ2-6
TGTGCCAGCAGTCCCTACAAGGGAATTGGTGTGTACACTGAAGCTTTCTTT	CASSPYKGIGVYTEAFF	many	NA	TRBV27	TRBJ1-1
TGTGCCAGCAGAGGCCGGGACAGGGGCCTCCGGGCGAATGAAAAACTGTTTTTT	CASRGRDRGLRANEKLFF	many	TRBD1	TRBV12-3/TRBV12-4	TRBJ1-4
TGTGCCAGCAGTAACAGTTATACAGGGAACACTGAAGCTTTCTTT	CASSNSYTGNTEAFF	many	NA	TRBV6-5	TRBJ1-1
TGTGCCAGCAGCTTACGGCGGGCCAACGTCCTGACTTTC	CASSLRRANVLTF	NA	NA	TRBV7-3	TRBJ2-6
TGCGCCAGCAGCCAAGGAGTGGGCCCTGGGGCCAACGTCCTGACTTTC	CASSQGVGPGANVLTF	few	NA	TRBV4-1	TRBJ2-6
TGTGCCAGCAGCTTAGCGCTCCAGATTTCTCCCTACAATGAGCAGTTCTTC	CASSLALQISPYNEQFF	NA	NA	TRBV7-2	TRBJ2-1
TGTGCCAGCAGCTTAGGTCGGGACAGCTCCTACGAGCAGTACTTC	CASSLGRDSSYEQYF	few	TRBD1	TRBV7-2	TRBJ2-7
TGCGCCAGCGGGCGGATGTGGGATGGGGAGAACACTGAAGCTTTCTTT	CASGRMWDGENTEAFF	NA	NA	TRBV5-1	TRBJ1-1
TGTGCCAGCAGTTTACCCTTTAATGAAAAACTGTTTTTT	CASSLPFNEKLFF	NA	NA	TRBV14	TRBJ1-4